A selection of T cell receptor beta chains follows, all from one sample in a study of neurological immune-mediated disorders. Each CDR3 protein gets one entry after TCRdb re-called the 5' RACE reads with MiXCR. The profile covers fewer than 55,000 distinct CDR3 sequences, with nearly 6.5% appearing a single time and around 0.55% taken by the ten largest. What was sequenced was CD4+ T cells from blood. These receptor sequences come from a woman aged 40-49 years in good health. Each CDR3 is given with its conserved first and last residue. The D gene is left open where the match is weak. Not every row has a clone size; where given, it reads once, few, many or a size class.

V gene	D gene	clone size	J gene	CDR3 protein	CDR3 DNA
TRBV20-1	-	many	TRBJ2-5	CSAMDLLGDQETQYF	TGCAGTGCTATGGACCTACTAGGCGACCAAGAGACCCAGTACTTC
TRBV2	-	many	TRBJ1-5	CASSVDTLSNQPQHF	TGTGCCAGCAGCGTAGACACTCTTAGCAATCAGCCCCAGCATTTT
TRBV5-1	-	many	TRBJ1-3	CASSLDTGNTIYF	TGCGCCAGCAGCTTGGATACTGGAAACACCATATATTTT
TRBV7-3	-	many	TRBJ1-1	CASSLEPRLHTFF	TGTGCCAGCAGCTTAGAGCCGCGGCTGCACACTTTCTTT
TRBV6-5	TRBD2	many	TRBJ2-1	CASSLLGAGGPGNEQFF	TGTGCCAGCAGTCTACTCGGGGCGGGAGGGCCAGGGAATGAGCAGTTCTTC
TRBV5-6	-	many	TRBJ1-2	CASSPGQSLYGYTF	TGTGCCAGCAGCCCCGGACAGTCCCTCTATGGCTACACCTTC
TRBV14	-	many	TRBJ2-7	CASSQAEGVYF	TGTGCCAGCAGCCAAGCGGAGGGGGTGTACTTC
TRBV11-2	-	many	TRBJ2-2	CASSLLSRKLGELFF	TGTGCCAGCAGCTTATTATCTCGGAAGCTCGGGGAGCTGTTTTTT
TRBV7-9	-	many	TRBJ2-2	CASRWLLNTGELFF	TGTGCCAGCAGGTGGTTACTCAACACCGGGGAGCTGTTTTTT
TRBV7-2	-	many	TRBJ1-5	CASSPFIGSDQPQHF	TGTGCCAGCAGCCCCTTCATAGGTAGCGATCAGCCCCAGCATTTT
TRBV11-2	-	many	TRBJ2-5	CASSPRRRIQETQYF	TGTGCCAGCAGCCCAAGGCGGCGGATACAAGAGACCCAGTACTTC
TRBV18	-	many	TRBJ1-5	CASRMRTDSNQPQHF	TGTGCCAGCCGCATGAGGACAGATAGCAATCAGCCCCAGCATTTT
TRBV4-1	TRBD1	-	TRBJ1-2	CASSQYSGGYGYTF	TGCGCCAGCAGCCAGTACTCAGGGGGCTATGGCTACACCTTC
TRBV7-2	-	many	TRBJ1-6	CASSPTAGLSNSPLHF	TGTGCCAGCAGCCCCACGGCGGGACTGAGTAATTCACCCCTCCACTTT
TRBV2	-	many	TRBJ1-5	CASSEVGAPVQPQHF	TGTGCCAGCAGTGAGGTGGGGGCGCCGGTACAGCCCCAGCATTTT
TRBV3-1	TRBD1	-	TRBJ1-3	CASSQTPTGHGGNTIYF	TGTGCCAGCAGCCAAACACCGACAGGGCACGGTGGAAACACCATATATTTT
TRBV28	-	many	TRBJ2-3	CASSPPKGMGVDTQYF	TGTGCCAGCAGTCCCCCAAAGGGGATGGGGGTAGATACGCAGTATTTT
TRBV19	TRBD2	few	TRBJ2-5	CASSIGGGRSRETQYF	TGTGCCAGTAGTATAGGAGGCGGGAGATCGCGAGAGACCCAGTACTTC
TRBV5-1	-	many	TRBJ1-1	CASSLWPMNTEAFF	TGCGCCAGCAGCTTGTGGCCCATGAACACTGAAGCTTTCTTT
TRBV7-2	-	many	TRBJ2-7	CASSQRGGGEQYF	TGTGCCAGCAGCCAACGGGGTGGAGGAGAGCAGTACTTC
TRBV5-1	TRBD2	many	TRBJ2-5	CASSLGRRGKETQYF	TGCGCCAGCAGCTTGGGTAGGCGGGGGAAAGAGACCCAGTACTTC
TRBV21-1	-	many	TRBJ2-3	CASSPHSGRAPDTQYF	TGTGCCAGCAGCCCGCATAGCGGGAGAGCTCCAGATACGCAGTATTTT
TRBV6-4	TRBD2	-	TRBJ2-3	CASSEGGETDTQYF	TGTGCCAGCAGTGAGGGAGGGGAGACAGATACGCAGTATTTT
TRBV29-1	-	many	TRBJ1-5	CSVRDGNQPQHF	TGCAGCGTTCGGGACGGCAATCAGCCCCAGCATTTT
TRBV5-1	TRBD2	-	TRBJ2-5	CASSLVLAGGETQYF	TGCGCCAGCAGCTTGGTACTAGCGGGAGGAGAGACCCAGTACTTC
TRBV20-1	TRBD1	many	TRBJ2-5	CSASTGGRETQYF	TGCAGTGCTAGTACAGGGGGCAGAGAGACCCAGTACTTC
TRBV5-1	TRBD1	many	TRBJ2-7	CASSLRSGQIYEQYF	TGCGCCAGCAGCCTGCGATCGGGACAGATTTACGAGCAGTACTTC
TRBV20-1	TRBD2	many	TRBJ2-5	CSARDGNFAGGGETQYF	TGCAGTGCTAGAGATGGGAACTTTGCGGGAGGCGGGGAGACCCAGTACTTC
TRBV7-2	TRBD1	many	TRBJ1-5	CASSLEGASNQPQHF	TGTGCCAGCAGCTTAGAGGGGGCAAGCAATCAGCCCCAGCATTTT
TRBV28	-	-	TRBJ1-2	CASSLAGTETNYGYTF	TGTGCCAGCAGTTTGGCGGGGACGGAAACTAACTATGGCTACACCTTC
TRBV20-1	TRBD1	many	TRBJ2-7	CSARGGQGAYEQYF	TGCAGTGCTAGAGGGGGACAGGGTGCCTACGAGCAGTACTTC
TRBV28	-	many	TRBJ2-3	CATGISTDTQYF	TGTGCTACGGGTATCAGCACAGATACGCAGTATTTT
TRBV20-1	-	many	TRBJ1-5	CSAPDGNQPQHF	TGCAGTGCCCCGGATGGCAATCAGCCCCAGCATTTT
TRBV25-1	-	-	TRBJ1-3	CASSEFGSGNTIYF	TGTGCCAGCAGTGAATTCGGCTCTGGAAACACCATATATTTT
TRBV5-5	-	many	TRBJ1-2	CASSLNSGLFYGYTF	TGTGCCAGCAGCTTGAATTCCGGACTCTTCTATGGCTACACCTTC
TRBV7-2	-	many	TRBJ1-1	CASSLWDGLNTEAFF	TGTGCCAGCAGCTTATGGGACGGGTTGAACACTGAAGCTTTCTTT
TRBV28	TRBD2	many	TRBJ2-1	CASRQQAGGSNNEQFF	TGTGCCAGCAGACAACAGGCGGGAGGGAGTAACAATGAGCAGTTCTTC
TRBV7-2	TRBD1	many	TRBJ2-1	CASSLRGRVNNEQFF	TGTGCCAGCAGCCTCAGGGGGCGCGTGAACAATGAGCAGTTCTTC
TRBV7-8	TRBD2	many	TRBJ2-1	CASSLLSGSSYNEQFF	TGTGCCAGCAGCTTATTGAGCGGGAGCTCCTACAATGAGCAGTTCTTC
TRBV7-2	-	many	TRBJ2-1	CASSPGGGVVNEQFF	TGTGCCAGCAGCCCAGGTGGGGGAGTGGTCAATGAGCAGTTCTTC
TRBV7-9	-	many	TRBJ2-3	CASSWASTDTQYF	TGTGCCAGCAGCTGGGCTAGCACAGATACGCAGTATTTT
TRBV5-1	TRBD1	many	TRBJ2-4	CASSLAPSGQGNIQYF	TGCGCCAGCAGCTTGGCCCCCTCGGGACAGGGGAACATTCAGTACTTC
TRBV5-1	-	medium-sized	TRBJ2-1	CASRLDPYNEQFF	TGCGCCAGCAGGCTAGACCCTTACAATGAGCAGTTCTTC
TRBV20-1	TRBD2	many	TRBJ2-2	CSARDSKRGSTGELFF	TGCAGTGCTAGAGATAGCAAGCGGGGCTCCACCGGGGAGCTGTTTTTT
TRBV7-6	TRBD2	few	TRBJ2-1	CASSVSLWGGNEQFF	TGTGCCAGCAGCGTCAGCCTTTGGGGGGGAAATGAGCAGTTCTTC
TRBV6-2/TRBV6-3	TRBD1	many	TRBJ2-1	CASNSDRVYNEQFF	TGTGCCAGCAACTCAGACAGGGTTTACAATGAGCAGTTCTTC
TRBV29-1	-	many	TRBJ2-1	CSVVRGGVDNEQFF	TGCAGCGTTGTTCGCGGGGGCGTCGACAATGAGCAGTTCTTC
TRBV6-1	-	few	TRBJ2-3	CASSADHTDTQYF	TGTGCCAGCAGTGCGGACCACACAGATACGCAGTATTTT
TRBV7-6	TRBD1	many	TRBJ2-3	CASSPTGTGVADTQYF	TGTGCCAGCAGCCCAACCGGGACAGGGGTTGCAGATACGCAGTATTTT
TRBV20-1	TRBD2	many	TRBJ2-7	CSARERTSGSYEQYF	TGCAGTGCTAGAGAGAGGACTAGCGGGAGCTACGAGCAGTACTTC